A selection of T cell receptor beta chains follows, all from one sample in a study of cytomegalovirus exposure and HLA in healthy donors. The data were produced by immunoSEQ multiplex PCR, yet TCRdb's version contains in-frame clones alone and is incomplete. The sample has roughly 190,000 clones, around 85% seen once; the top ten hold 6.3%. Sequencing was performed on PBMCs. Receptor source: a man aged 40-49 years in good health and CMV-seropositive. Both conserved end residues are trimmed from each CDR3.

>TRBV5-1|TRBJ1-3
ASSPRGSGNTIY
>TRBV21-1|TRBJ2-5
ASSKAYCGGRETQY
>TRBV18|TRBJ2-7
ASSPRTGGSYEQY
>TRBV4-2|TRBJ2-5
ASSQGLEETQY
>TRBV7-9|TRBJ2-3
ASSLAGGTTDTQY
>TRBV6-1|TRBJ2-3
ASSPGDTDTQY
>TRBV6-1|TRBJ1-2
ASSPDRGNYGYT
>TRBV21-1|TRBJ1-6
ASSEQSKVNSPLH
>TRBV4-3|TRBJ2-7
ASSQDNSNYEQY
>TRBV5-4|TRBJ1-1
ASSLVAGRGTEAF
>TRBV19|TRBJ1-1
ASNGGVSTEAF
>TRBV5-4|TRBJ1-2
ASSLGQASTYGYT
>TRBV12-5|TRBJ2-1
ASGLATGGTEQF
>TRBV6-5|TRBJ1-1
ASNIRGLLGTEAF
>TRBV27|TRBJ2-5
ASSLLRSGRETQY
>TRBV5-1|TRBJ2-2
ASSQGLAGATGELF
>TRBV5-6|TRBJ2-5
ASSFRGQETQY
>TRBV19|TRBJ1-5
ASSRDRAQPQH
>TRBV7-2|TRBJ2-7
ASSRTDSYEQY